This TCR beta chain is drawn from a study of T-cell reconstitution after alpha-beta-depleted transplantation in children. Trimming left V 6 bases short and J 8 bases short, with 11 bases between. CDR1 and CDR2 (germline): DFQATT, SNEGSKA (reference sequence). The CDR3 is 11 amino acids. The table lists this clonotype with many counts. The TCRbeta library was prepared with unique molecular identifiers. Each CDR3 protein gets one entry after TCRdb re-called the PCR reads with MiXCR. Here the sample spans roughly 300,000 distinct CDR3 sequences, around 10% being singletons. The V call is TRBV20-1, the J call TRBJ2-1; D possibly corresponds to TRBD2 (5 bases). The starting material was peripheral blood, obtained 180 days after TCRalphabeta/CD19-depleted stem cell transplant. This receptor was taken from a male patient between 2 and 9 years old who had a stem cell transplant for chronic granulomatous disease, so the T cells may come from the graft donor. CDR3 sequence reads: CSANSVDEQFF. CDR3 bases: TGCAGTGCGAATAGCGTCGATGAGCAGTTCTTC.